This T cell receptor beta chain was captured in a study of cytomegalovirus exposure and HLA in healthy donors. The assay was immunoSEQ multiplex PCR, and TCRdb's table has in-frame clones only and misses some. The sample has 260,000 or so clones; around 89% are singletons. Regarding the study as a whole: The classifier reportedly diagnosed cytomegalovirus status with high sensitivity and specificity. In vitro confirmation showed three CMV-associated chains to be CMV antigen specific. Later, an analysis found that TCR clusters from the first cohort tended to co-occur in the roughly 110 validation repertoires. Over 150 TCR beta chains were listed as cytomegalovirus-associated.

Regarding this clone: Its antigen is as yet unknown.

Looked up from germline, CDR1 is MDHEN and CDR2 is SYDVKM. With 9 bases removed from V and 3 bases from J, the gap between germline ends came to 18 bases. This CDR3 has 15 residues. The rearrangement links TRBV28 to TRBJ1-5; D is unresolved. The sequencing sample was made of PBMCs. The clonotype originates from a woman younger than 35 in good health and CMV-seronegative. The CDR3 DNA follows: TGTGCCAGTTGTAAAGTGCAAGCGGTCAATCAGCCCCAGCATTTT. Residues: CASCKVQAVNQPQHF.